This T cell receptor (beta chain) was recovered during a study of blood T cells in healthy people across ages. V lost 5 bases, J lost 3 bases, and 7 bases lay in between. In germline, CDR1 is MNHNY, CDR2 SVGAGI (reference sequence). The CDR3 has 13 residues. No fewer than 6.5 million PBMCs went into each sample. For the second PCR, which ran for roughly 6 to 11 cycles, a sample-barcoded 5' primer and a J-beta primer mix were used. TCRdb analysed the 5' RACE reads with MiXCR anew, one entry per CDR3 protein. The data contain around 1.7 million distinct CDR3 sequences, roughly 27% of them singletons. Sequenced: blood. This clonotype was sampled from a woman aged 25-40 years in good health. The rearrangement links TRBV6-6 to TRBJ2-2; D not certain. The CDR3 reads CASSHTYTGELFF. Written as DNA, the CDR3 is TGTGCCAGCAGTCACACTTACACCGGGGAGCTGTTTTTT.